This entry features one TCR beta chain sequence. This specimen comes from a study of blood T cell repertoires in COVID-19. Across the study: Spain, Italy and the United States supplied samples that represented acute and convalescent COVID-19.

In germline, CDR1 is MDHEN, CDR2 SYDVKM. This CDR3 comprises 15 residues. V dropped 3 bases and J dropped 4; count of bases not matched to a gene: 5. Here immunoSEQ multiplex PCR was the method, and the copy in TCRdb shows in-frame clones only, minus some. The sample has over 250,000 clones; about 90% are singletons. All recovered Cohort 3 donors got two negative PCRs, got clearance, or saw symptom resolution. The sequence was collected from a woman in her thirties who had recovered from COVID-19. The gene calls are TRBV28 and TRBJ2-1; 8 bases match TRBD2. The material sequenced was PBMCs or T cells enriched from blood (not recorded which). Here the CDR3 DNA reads TGTGCCAGCAGTTTTCAAGCGGGGGTTTACAATGAGCAGTTCTTC. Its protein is CASSFQAGVYNEQFF. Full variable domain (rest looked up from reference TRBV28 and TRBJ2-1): DVKVTQSSRYLVKRTGEKVFLECVQDMDHENMFWYRQDPGLGLRLIYFSYDVKMKEKGDIPEGYSVSREKKERFSLILESASTNQTSMYLCASSFQAGVYNEQFFGPGTRLTVL.